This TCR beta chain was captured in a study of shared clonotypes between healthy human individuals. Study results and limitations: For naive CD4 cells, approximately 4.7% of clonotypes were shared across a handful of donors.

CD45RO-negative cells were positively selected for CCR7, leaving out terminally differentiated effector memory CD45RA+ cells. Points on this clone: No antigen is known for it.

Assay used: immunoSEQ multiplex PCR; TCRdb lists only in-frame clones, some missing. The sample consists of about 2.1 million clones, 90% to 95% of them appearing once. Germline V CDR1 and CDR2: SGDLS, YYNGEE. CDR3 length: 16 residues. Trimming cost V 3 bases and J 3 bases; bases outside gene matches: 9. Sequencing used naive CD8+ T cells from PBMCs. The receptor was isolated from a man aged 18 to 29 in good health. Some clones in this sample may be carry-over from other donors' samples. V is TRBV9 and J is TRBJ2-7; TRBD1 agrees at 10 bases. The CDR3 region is CASSATTGTGVYEQYF. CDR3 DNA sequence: TGTGCCAGCAGCGCGACAACCGGGACAGGGGTCTACGAGCAGTACTTC.